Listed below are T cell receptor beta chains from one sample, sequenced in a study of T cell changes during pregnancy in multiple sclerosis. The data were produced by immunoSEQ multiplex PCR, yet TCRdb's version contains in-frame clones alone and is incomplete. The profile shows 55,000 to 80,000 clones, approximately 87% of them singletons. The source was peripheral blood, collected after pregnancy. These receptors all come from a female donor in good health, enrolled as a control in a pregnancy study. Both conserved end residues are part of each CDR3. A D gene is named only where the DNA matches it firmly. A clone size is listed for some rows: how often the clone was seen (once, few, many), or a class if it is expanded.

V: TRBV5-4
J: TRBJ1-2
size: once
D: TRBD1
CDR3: CASSWGDRDYGYTF
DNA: TGTGCCAGCAGCTGGGGGGACAGGGACTATGGCTACACCTTC

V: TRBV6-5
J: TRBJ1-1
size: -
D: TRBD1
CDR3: CASSYSGQGFEAFF
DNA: TGTGCCAGCAGTTACTCGGGACAGGGATTTGAAGCTTTCTTT

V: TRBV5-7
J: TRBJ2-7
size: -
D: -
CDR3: CASTPPAETAYYSSYEQYF
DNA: TGTGCCAGCACCCCGCCTGCGGAGACCGCCTACTATTCCTCCTACGAGCAGTACTTC

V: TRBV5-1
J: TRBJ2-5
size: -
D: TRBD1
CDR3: CASSFRQGSQETQYF
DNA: TGCGCCAGCAGCTTCCGACAGGGGTCCCAAGAGACCCAGTACTTC

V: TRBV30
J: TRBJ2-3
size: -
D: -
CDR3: CAWSVQATDTQYF
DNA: TGTGCCTGGAGTGTACAGGCCACAGATACGCAGTATTTT

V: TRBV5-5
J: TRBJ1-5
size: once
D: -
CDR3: CASSLWDNKGQPQHF
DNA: TGTGCCAGCAGCTTGTGGGACAACAAGGGTCAGCCCCAGCATTTT

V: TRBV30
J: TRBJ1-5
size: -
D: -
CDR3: CAWSGDRLSNQPQHF
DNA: TGTGCCTGGAGTGGCGACAGGCTTAGCAATCAGCCCCAGCATTTT

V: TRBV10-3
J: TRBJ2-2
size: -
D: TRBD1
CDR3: CASRTGGNTGELFF
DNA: TGTGCCAGCCGGACAGGGGGAAACACCGGGGAGCTGTTTTTT

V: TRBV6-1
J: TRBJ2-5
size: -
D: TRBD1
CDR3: CASSEFPLEGGLTPEETQYF
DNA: TGTGCCAGCAGTGAATTTCCCCTAGAAGGGGGCCTTACCCCCGAAGAGACCCAGTACTTC

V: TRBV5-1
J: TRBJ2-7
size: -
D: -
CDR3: CASSANYEQYF
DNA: TGCGCCAGCAGCGCGAACTACGAGCAGTACTTC

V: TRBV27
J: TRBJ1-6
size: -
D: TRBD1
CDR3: CASSFFPGQGASPLHF
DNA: TGTGCCAGCAGTTTTTTTCCGGGACAGGGAGCTTCACCCCTCCACTTT

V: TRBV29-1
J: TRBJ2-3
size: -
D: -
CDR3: CSVTFAAHTDTQYF
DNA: TGCAGCGTTACATTCGCGGCCCACACAGATACGCAGTATTTT

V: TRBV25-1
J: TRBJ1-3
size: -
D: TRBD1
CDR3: CASSERTGKGNTIYF
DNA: TGTGCCAGCAGTGAAAGGACAGGGAAAGGAAACACCATATATTTT

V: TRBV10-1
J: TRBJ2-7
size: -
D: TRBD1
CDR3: CASADRGLQYF
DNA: TGCGCCAGCGCTGACAGGGGGCTTCAGTACTTC

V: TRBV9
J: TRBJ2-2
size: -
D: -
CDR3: CASSSGYTGELFF
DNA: TGTGCCAGCAGCTCAGGGTACACCGGGGAGCTGTTTTTT

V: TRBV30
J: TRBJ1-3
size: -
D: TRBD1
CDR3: CARQGATGNTIYF
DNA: TGTGCCAGACAGGGGGCGACGGGAAACACCATATATTTT

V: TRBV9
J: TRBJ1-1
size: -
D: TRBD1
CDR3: CASTLLDRHTEAFF
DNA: TGTGCCAGCACCCTACTGGACAGGCACACTGAAGCTTTCTTT

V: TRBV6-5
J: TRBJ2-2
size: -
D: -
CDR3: CASSYSLNTGELFF
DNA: TGTGCCAGCAGTTACTCCCTGAACACCGGGGAGCTGTTTTTT

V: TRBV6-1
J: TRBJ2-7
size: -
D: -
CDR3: CASSLRYSYEQYF
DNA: TGTGCCAGCAGCCTTCGCTACTCCTACGAGCAGTACTTC

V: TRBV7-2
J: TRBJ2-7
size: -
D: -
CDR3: CASSLDGYSGAPYEQYF
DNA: TGTGCCAGCAGCTTAGACGGATACTCAGGGGCCCCCTACGAGCAGTACTTC

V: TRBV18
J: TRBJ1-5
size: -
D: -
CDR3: CASQDRRNQPQHF
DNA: TGTGCCAGCCAAGACAGGCGTAATCAGCCCCAGCATTTT

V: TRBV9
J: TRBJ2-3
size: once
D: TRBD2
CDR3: CASGAGVTDTQYF
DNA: TGTGCCAGCGGGGCGGGAGTCACAGATACGCAGTATTTT

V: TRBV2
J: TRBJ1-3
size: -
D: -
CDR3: CASQGGRSSGNTIYF
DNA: TGTGCCAGCCAGGGAGGCCGGAGCTCTGGAAACACCATATATTTT

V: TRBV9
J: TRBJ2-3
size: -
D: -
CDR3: CASSVVGGRTSTDTQYF
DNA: TGTGCCAGCAGCGTAGTCGGGGGGCGAACTAGCACAGATACGCAGTATTTT